These 6 T cell receptor beta chains share one sample of origin, sequenced in a study of blood T cells in healthy people across ages. It was with a sample-barcoded 5' primer and a J-beta primer mix that a second PCR of about 7 to 12 cycles was run. TCRdb independently ran MiXCR on the 5' RACE reads; one entry per CDR3 protein. This sample has 800,000 or so distinct CDR3 sequences, with around a quarter found just once. These records were also assigned to another study, of T cells of mothers and their children.

Source material: blood. Receptor source: a boy under 18 in good health.

The chain carries TRBV19 and TRBJ2-7, with 7 nucleotides matching TRBD1. This CDR3 contains 13 residues. Germline CDR1 is LNHDA and CDR2 is SQIVND (reference sequence). The trim removed 5 bases at V and 5 bases at J, leaving 6 bases unmatched. CDR3: CASSGQGVDEQYF. CDR3 nucleotide sequence: TGTGCCAGTAGTGGGCAGGGGGTGGACGAGCAGTACTTC.

This chain connects TRBV7-2 to TRBJ2-5; 7 bases are shared with TRBD1. Germline assignment: CDR1 SGHTA and CDR2 FQGNSA. V shed 3 bases and J 0 bases; nucleotides not matched to a gene: 10. This CDR3 comprises 17 residues. In nucleotides, the CDR3 is TGTGCCAGCAGCTTCTTTCCGGGACAGTTGTACCAAGAGACCCAGTACTTC. It is translated as CASSFFPGQLYQETQYF.

The chain joins TRBV19 to TRBJ2-5; a possible D gene is TRBD2 (5 bases). The V end lost 5 bases, the J end lost 11 bases, and 15 bases lay between the germline ends. The CDR3 is 12 residues long. The germline V gene has CDR1 LNHDA and CDR2 SQIVND (reference sequence). CDR3 region: CASSPRGWEQYF. CDR3 sequence (DNA): TGTGCCAGTAGTCCTCGAGGTTGGGAGCAGTACTTC.

V and J are TRBV27 and TRBJ2-5; 10 nucleotides line up with TRBD2. With the DNA end fitting TRBJ2-1 better, the J assignment may be wrong. Germline CDR1 reads MNHEY; CDR2 reads SMNVEV (reference sequence). The length of the CDR3 is 14 residues. This CDR3 reads CASSGASGSNEQFF. The DNA for the CDR3 is TGTGCCAGCAGCGGGGCTAGCGGGAGCAATGAGCAGTTCTTC.

The genes are TRBV5-1 and TRBJ1-1; D is unresolved. Trimming stripped 4 bases from V and 0 bases from J, with 10 bases between. There are 14 residues in the CDR3. Germline V gene lookup returns CDR1 SGHRS and CDR2 YFSETQ. For the CDR3, the DNA is TGCGCCAGCAGCCCCCGAGCGATGAACACTGAAGCTTTCTTT. Translation: CASSPRAMNTEAFF. Full variable domain (outside the CDR3, taken from reference TRBV5-1 and TRBJ1-1): KAGVTQTPRYLIKTRGQQVTLSCSPISGHRSVSWYQQTPGQGLQFLFEYFSETQRNKGNFPGRFSGRQFSNSRSEMNVSTLELGDSALYLCASSPRAMNTEAFFGQGTRLTVV.

This sequence joins TRBV20-1 and TRBJ2-3, with a possible D match to TRBD2 (5 bases). The V gene's germline CDR1 is DFQATT and CDR2 SNEGSKA (reference sequence). This CDR3 region has 12 residues. The CDR3 bases are TGCAGCCTAGCCGAAAGCACAGATACGCAGTATTTT. It codes for CSLAESTDTQYF.